The 27 T cell receptor beta chains reported below all come from one sample, sequenced in a study of blood T cells in healthy people across ages. A second PCR of 7 to 11 cycles used a sample-barcoded 5' primer and a J-beta primer mix. MiXCR was run by TCRdb on the 5' RACE reads, yielding one entry per CDR3 protein. Here the sample spans hundreds of thousands of distinct CDR3 sequences, approximately 59% being singletons. The sample consisted of blood. The receptors come from a man in his 60s in good health.

The chain is built from TRBV20-1 and TRBJ1-6, with D possibly TRBD1 on 5 matching bases. The CDR3 length is 16 residues. Germline assignment: CDR1 DFQATT and CDR2 SNEGSKA (reference sequence). Trimming stripped 2 bases from V and 2 bases from J, with 13 bases between. CDR3 in amino acids: CSARRLTETYNSPLHF. The CDR3 coding sequence is TGCAGTGCTAGACGATTGACAGAGACCTATAATTCACCCCTCCACTTT.

The chain joins TRBV29-1 to TRBJ2-3, with unresolved D. This CDR3 has 15 residues. CDR1 SQVTM and CDR2 ANQGSEA come from the germline V gene. Trimming removed 3 bases at V and 6 bases at J, with 19 bases between. In DNA form, the CDR3 reads TGCAGCGTTGACGGCCCCCAAGGTCGGGTTGATACGCAGTATTTT. Protein sequence: CSVDGPQGRVDTQYF.

This clonotype was counted only a few times. V and J are TRBV7-9 and TRBJ2-5, with no clear D. Trimming left V 5 bases short and J 5 bases short, with 12 bases between. The germline V gene has CDR1 SEHNR and CDR2 FQNEAQ (reference sequence). The CDR3 covers 13 residues. CDR3 sequence (DNA): TGTGCCAGCAGCCCCTCGAGCTGGGAGACCCAGTACTTC. Amino acid sequence: CASSPSSWETQYF.

The chain joins TRBV5-1 to TRBJ2-4; D gene ambiguous. Trimming removed 4 bases at V and 0 bases at J, with 11 bases between. CDR3 length equals 15 residues. CDR1 and CDR2 (germline): SGHRS, YFSETQ. CDR3 amino acids: CASSPGRLAKNIQYF. The CDR3 DNA reads as TGCGCCAGCAGCCCCGGCAGACTAGCCAAAAACATTCAGTACTTC.

In its sample, this clonotype was seen a few times. The CDR3 loop reads CSAGGTEAFF. CDR3 DNA sequence: TGCAGTGCTGGCGGCACTGAAGCTTTCTTT. The rearrangement links TRBV20-1 to TRBJ1-1; D not resolved. This CDR3 is 10 amino acids long. Trimming shortened V by 5 bases and J by 4 bases, and 5 bases separated the two germline ends. Germline V CDR1 and CDR2: DFQATT, SNEGSKA (reference sequence).

The chain recombines TRBV12-3 or TRBV12-4 with TRBJ2-2, with TRBD2 as a possible D gene (5 bases). The CDR3 length is 14 residues. Deletions cut 8 bases from V and 1 base from J, with 11 bases between. The CDR3 loop is CASGSFQNTGELFF. Written as DNA, the CDR3 is TGTGCCAGCGGGAGTTTCCAGAACACCGGGGAGCTGTTTTTT.

The V and J genes are TRBV7-2 and TRBJ2-3, with D perhaps matching TRBD1 or TRBD2 (5 bases each). This CDR3 has 15 amino acids. V was shortened by 2 bases and J by 4 bases, with 13 bases between the two germline ends. Germline V CDR1 and CDR2: SGHTA, FQGNSA. The CDR3 sequence: CASSLNLGVPDTQYF. The CDR3 bases are TGTGCCAGCAGCTTAAATCTGGGGGTCCCAGATACGCAGTATTTT.

The chain carries TRBV4-1 and TRBJ2-6; D gene unclear. The germline V gene has CDR1 MGHRA and CDR2 YSYEKL. CDR3 length equals 15 residues. V gave up 1 base and J gave up 4 bases, with 8 bases separating them. The CDR3 is CASSQGVQGANVLTF. CDR3 nucleotide sequence: TGCGCCAGCAGCCAAGGGGTCCAGGGGGCCAACGTCCTGACTTTC.

The rearrangement uses TRBV6-5 and TRBJ1-2; maybe TRBD1 (5 bases). V lost 4 bases and J lost 4, with 16 bases in between. This CDR3 has 15 residues. The V gene's germline CDR1 is MNHEY and CDR2 SVGAGI. The CDR3 is CASSSPVAGSYGYTF. DNA for the CDR3: TGTGCCAGCAGTTCCCCGGTGGCAGGGTCCTATGGCTACACCTTC.

The chain couples TRBV5-1 to TRBJ2-3, with a tentative D call TRBD1 (5 bases). The CDR3 consists of 16 residues. Trimming stripped 0 bases from V and 1 base from J, with 12 bases between. Germline CDR1 SGHRS, CDR2 YFSETQ. CDR3 DNA sequence: TGCGCCAGCAGCTTGGGCAGGGCCCTAGGCACAGATACGCAGTATTTT. Translating gives CASSLGRALGTDTQYF. The full variable domain, its missing parts supplied by reference TRBV5-1 and TRBJ2-3, is KAGVTQTPRYLIKTRGQQVTLSCSPISGHRSVSWYQQTPGQGLQFLFEYFSETQRNKGNFPGRFSGRQFSNSRSEMNVSTLELGDSALYLCASSLGRALGTDTQYFGPGTRLTVL.

The sample holds many counts of this clonotype. The rearrangement links TRBV5-1 to TRBJ1-4; D is ambiguous. Germline V CDR1 and CDR2: SGHRS, YFSETQ. The germline V and J ends were trimmed by 7 bases and 0 bases, with 10 bases remaining between them. The CDR3 runs to 14 residues. CDR3 nucleotides: TGCGCCAGCCGGGCAGCCTCAACTAATGAAAAACTGTTTTTT. It yields the protein CASRAASTNEKLFF.

The chain carries TRBV10-3 and TRBJ2-7; either TRBD1 or TRBD2 may fit D (6 bases each). Germline V gives CDR1 ENHRY, CDR2 SYGVKD. The CDR3 is 15 amino acids. The germline V and J ends were trimmed by 8 bases and 1 base, with 18 bases remaining between them. The CDR3 coding sequence is TGTGCCATCGGGGGTACGGGGGCGGGATCCTACGAGCAGTACTTC. It codes for CAIGGTGAGSYEQYF.

The chain combines TRBV6-1 with TRBJ2-5; no clear D. Trimming cost V 6 bases and J 4 bases, with 12 bases left between them. Germline V gene sequence: CDR1 MNHNS, CDR2 SASEGT. The CDR3 consists of 13 residues. The CDR3 DNA sequence: TGTGCCAGCAGATGGAGTGGCGGAGAGACCCAGTACTTC. The encoded protein is CASRWSGGETQYF.

The V and J genes are TRBV7-2 and TRBJ2-5; D is ambiguous. Trimming took 2 bases from V and 0 from J, leaving 7 bases between them. This CDR3 has 14 residues. CDR1 and CDR2 (germline): SGHTA, FQGNSA. CDR3 loop: CASSLNSNQETQYF. The CDR3 coding sequence is TGTGCCAGCAGCTTAAACAGCAACCAAGAGACCCAGTACTTC.

The V gene is TRBV29-1, the J gene TRBJ2-3, with D perhaps matching TRBD2 (5 bases). CDR1 is SQVTM, CDR2 ANQGSEA, per germline. The V end lost 0 bases, the J end lost 1 base, and 8 bases lay between the germline ends. The CDR3 runs 14 residues. For the CDR3, the DNA is TGCAGCGTTGAAGATGCCGGGGGCACAGATACGCAGTATTTT. This encodes CSVEDAGGTDTQYF.

The chain is built from TRBV7-2 and TRBJ2-1; no firm D call. The CDR3 spans 15 residues. Germline V gene lookup returns CDR1 SGHTA and CDR2 FQGNSA. V was cut by 0 bases and J by 6 bases, with 12 bases left in between. The CDR3 DNA is TGTGCCAGCAGCTTAGCGCCTTTCAGCGTCAATGAGCAGTTCTTC. Its translation: CASSLAPFSVNEQFF.

The rearrangement links TRBV5-8 to TRBJ2-3; 9 bases agree with TRBD2. The CDR3 sequence is 17 residues long. Germline CDR1 is SGHTS and CDR2 is YDEGEE. V trimming: 0 bases; J trimming: 4 bases; junction bases outside the gene matches: 9. CDR3 loop: CASSLGLAGVPADTQYF. Here the CDR3 DNA reads TGTGCCAGCAGCTTGGGATTAGCGGGGGTCCCCGCAGATACGCAGTATTTT.

The chain is built from TRBV9 and TRBJ2-5; perhaps TRBD1 as D (6 bases). Germline CDR1 reads SGDLS; CDR2 reads YYNGEE. This CDR3 is built from 13 residues. V was clipped by 4 bases and J by 5 bases, with 12 bases between them. CDR3 DNA: TGTGCCAGCAGCTCGGACAGCCGGGAGACCCAGTACTTC. Translating gives CASSSDSRETQYF.

J is TRBJ2-5 and V is TRBV12-5; D is unresolved. Trimming pared 6 bases from V and 9 bases from J, leaving 23 bases between. The CDR3 runs 15 residues. Germline CDR1 reads LGHNT; CDR2 reads FRNRAP. CDR3 region: CASGPSVEVHWAQYF. The CDR3 DNA is TGTGCTAGTGGCCCGTCCGTGGAAGTCCATTGGGCCCAGTACTTC.

This sequence joins TRBV15 and TRBJ2-1; no definite D call. Trimming removed 1 base at V and 13 bases at J, with 11 bases between. CDR1 is LNHNV and CDR2 is YYDKDF in the germline V gene (reference sequence). The CDR3 is 12 residues long. CDR3 loop: CATSRVLETQFF. The CDR3 coding sequence is TGTGCCACCAGCAGAGTTTTAGAGACCCAGTTCTTC.

V and J are TRBV5-1 and TRBJ1-1; D gene unclear. In germline, CDR1 is SGHRS, CDR2 YFSETQ. The ends were cut back, 3 bases at V and 11 bases at J, with 14 bases in the middle. This CDR3 has 12 residues. The CDR3 sequence: CASSSDLVEAFF. The CDR3 bases are TGCGCCAGCAGCTCCGACCTAGTGGAGGCTTTCTTT.

This clonotype was observed once. V is TRBV7-8 and J is TRBJ2-1; 7 nucleotides align to TRBD1. Per germline, CDR1 SGHVS and CDR2 FQNEAQ. The trim removed 3 bases at V and 3 bases at J, leaving 8 bases unmatched. CDR3 length: 16 amino acids. In DNA form, the CDR3 reads TGTGCCAGCAGCTTTACAAACGCAGGGGGCTACAATGAGCAGTTCTTC. It yields the protein CASSFTNAGGYNEQFF.

The chain recombines TRBV29-1 with TRBJ2-3; D is perhaps TRBD1 or TRBD2 (6 bases each). Germline V gene sequence: CDR1 SQVTM, CDR2 ANQGSEA. CDR3 length equals 13 residues. Trimming pared 1 base from V and 6 bases from J, leaving 11 bases between. CDR3 sequence: CSVEVGGSDTQYF. CDR3 in DNA: TGCAGCGTTGAAGTCGGGGGCAGCGATACGCAGTATTTT.

The V call is TRBV5-1, the J call TRBJ1-1, with D tentatively TRBD1 (5 bases). Germline V gene sequence: CDR1 SGHRS, CDR2 YFSETQ. Trimming cost V 4 bases and J 3 bases, with 13 bases left between them. The CDR3 contains 14 residues. CDR3 loop: CASSITGGDTEAFF. The CDR3 DNA reads TGCGCCAGCAGCATTACAGGTGGGGACACTGAAGCTTTCTTT.

This clonotype was counted once. The rearrangement joins TRBV4-2 to TRBJ1-4; a possible D gene is TRBD1 (5 bases). There are 15 residues in the CDR3. With 3 bases removed from V and 5 bases from J, the gap between germline ends came to 13 bases. Germline V gives CDR1 LGHNA, CDR2 YNFKEQ. The CDR3 here is CASSQVRGGNEKLFF. The CDR3 DNA sequence: TGTGCCAGCAGCCAGGTCCGGGGGGGGAATGAAAAACTGTTTTTT.

The sample holds a few counts of this clonotype. The chain recombines TRBV27 with TRBJ2-7; TRBD2 matches 8 bases. CDR3 size: 16 residues. With V trimmed by 0 bases and J by 2 bases, 6 bases remained unmatched. CDR1 MNHEY and CDR2 SMNVEV come from the germline V gene (reference sequence). Here the CDR3 reads CASSLSRSGSPYEQYF. DNA of the CDR3: TGTGCCAGCAGTTTATCTCGAAGCGGGAGCCCCTACGAGCAGTACTTC.

The chain joins TRBV3-1 to TRBJ2-5, with 7 bases aligning to TRBD1. This CDR3 is 16 amino acids long. The trim removed 0 bases at V and 4 bases at J, leaving 8 bases unmatched. Germline-derived CDR1 and CDR2 are LGHDT and YNNKEL (reference sequence). The CDR3 sequence is CASSQDRRGRRETQYF. Here the CDR3 DNA reads TGTGCCAGCAGCCAAGACCGAAGGGGGCGCAGAGAGACCCAGTACTTC.